The clone carrying this T cell receptor beta chain turned up a few times. Its antigen remains unknown. Primers: 60 Vbeta forward and 13 Jbeta reverse. Data came from immunoSEQ multiplex PCR; TCRdb stores just in-frame clones and leaves some out. The profile shows fewer than 250,000 clones, around 79% of them singletons. Germline V gene data show CDR1 as MNHEY and CDR2 as SVGAGI. The CDR3 is 15 amino acids. V dropped 2 bases and J dropped 6; count of bases not matched to a gene: 6. The data stem from a study of cytomegalovirus exposure and HLA in healthy donors. Study-level points and caveats: In a later analysis, roughly 17,000 TCR beta sequences were associated with HLA alleles at 0.05 false discovery rate.

The sequence derives from a male donor in good health and CMV-seronegative. This chain links TRBV6-5 with TRBJ2-2; TRBD1 matches 7 bases. Specimen: PBMCs. CDR3: CASSYPPTGSGELFF. Written as DNA, the CDR3 is TGTGCCAGCAGTTACCCCCCGACAGGGTCCGGGGAGCTGTTTTTT.